This TCR beta chain appears in the sequencing data of a study of T cell clones after liver transplantation. Background on the study: Standard immunosuppression, with no induction, continued until 12-24 months after transplant.

With 3 bases removed from V and 2 bases from J, the gap between germline ends came to 5 bases. The CDR3 is 12 amino acids. Germline CDR1 is SGHAT and CDR2 is FQNNGV. TCRdb's table, derived via immunoSEQ multiplex PCR, lists solely in-frame clones and lacks some. The data contain tens of thousands of clones, 82% of them singletons. The specimen was CD4+ T cells from blood, collected 46 months after liver transplant. V gene TRBV11-2 combines with J gene TRBJ2-7; no firm D call. This receptor was taken from a human patient who received a liver transplant. Some T cells could come from the graft donor. CDR3 sequence reads: CASSFLTYEQYF. In DNA form, the CDR3 reads TGTGCCAGCAGCTTTTTGACCTACGAGCAGTACTTC. Combining the CDR3 with reference TRBV11-2 and TRBJ2-7 gives the whole variable domain EAGVAQSPRYKIIEKRQSVAFWCNPISGHATLYWYQQILGQGPKLLIQFQNNGVVDDSQLPKDRFSAERLKGVDSTLKIQPAKLEDSAVYLCASSFLTYEQYFGPGTRLTVT.